This paragraph reports one TCR beta chain. Its target is not known. Method: immunoSEQ multiplex PCR; TCRdb's copy keeps in-frame clones and lacks some. This sample yields about 32,000 clones, of which 79% are seen a single time; 3% to 4% belongs to the top ten. The CDR3 has 18 residues. V shed 3 bases, J shed 3 bases, and the junction held 13 bases outside the gene matches. The germline V gene has CDR1 KGHSH and CDR2 LQKENI. The source of the sample is a study of T cells in narcolepsy. Study-wide context: Enrolled donors included narcolepsy type 1 or type 2 patients and healthy controls. Study results and caveats: Autoreactive clonotypes reportedly recurred in blood of same and different patients, not controls.

V usage is TRBV18 and J usage is TRBJ1-3, with 8 bases identical to TRBD1. Sample: memory (CD45RA-) CD4+ T cells from blood. The sequence was collected from a human donor in good health. The chain's CDR3 is CASSPRTGIGSFGNTIYF. CDR3 coding DNA: TGTGCCAGCTCACCGAGGACAGGGATTGGATCGTTTGGAAACACCATATATTTT. The full variable domain, in which reference TRBV18 and TRBJ1-3 provide the parts outside the CDR3, is NAGVMQNPRHLVRRRGQEARLRCSPMKGHSHVYWYRQLPEEGLKFMVYLQKENIIDESGMPKERFSAEFPKEGPSILRIQQVVRGDSAAYFCASSPRTGIGSFGNTIYFGEGSWLTVV.